This T cell receptor (beta chain) was recovered during a study of blood T cell repertoires in COVID-19. Study-level information: Donors in the United States, Italy and Spain gave samples during acute or convalescent COVID-19.

CDR1 MNHEY and CDR2 SVGEGT come from the germline V gene. Deletions cut 2 bases from V and 1 base from J, with 11 bases between. CDR3 length equals 15 residues. Data came from immunoSEQ multiplex PCR; TCRdb stores just in-frame clones and leaves some out. This sample has under 200,000 clones; around 87% occur once, and the top ten carry about 0.6%. The V call is TRBV6-2 or TRBV6-3, the J call TRBJ1-2; unclear D gene. The sample comprised peripheral blood. The TCR sequence derives from a man in his sixties with COVID-19, enrolled during active disease. The CDR3 sequence is CASSYVEVFNYGYTF. The CDR3 DNA follows: TGTGCCAGCAGTTACGTTGAGGTTTTTAACTATGGCTACACCTTC.